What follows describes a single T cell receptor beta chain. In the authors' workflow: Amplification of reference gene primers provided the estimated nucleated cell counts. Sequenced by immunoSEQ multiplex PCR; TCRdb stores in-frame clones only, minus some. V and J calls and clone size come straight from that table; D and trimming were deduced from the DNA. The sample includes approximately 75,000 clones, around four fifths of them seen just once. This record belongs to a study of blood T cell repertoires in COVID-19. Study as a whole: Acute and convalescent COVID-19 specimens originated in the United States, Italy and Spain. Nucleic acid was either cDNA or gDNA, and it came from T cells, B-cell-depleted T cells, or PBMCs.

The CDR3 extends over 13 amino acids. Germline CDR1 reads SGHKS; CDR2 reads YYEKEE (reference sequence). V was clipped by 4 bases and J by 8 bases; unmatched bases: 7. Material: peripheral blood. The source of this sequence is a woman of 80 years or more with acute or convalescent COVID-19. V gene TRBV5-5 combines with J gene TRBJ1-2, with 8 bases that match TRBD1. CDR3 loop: CASSDGQGFGYTF. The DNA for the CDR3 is TGTGCCAGCAGCGACGGACAGGGCTTCGGCTACACCTTC.